The present T cell receptor (beta chain) was sequenced within a study of blood T cell repertoires in COVID-19. Study-wide background: From the United States, Italy and Spain came samples of acute and convalescent COVID-19. The analysed material was cDNA or gDNA that came from T cells, B-cell-depleted T cells, or PBMCs.

This clone was recorded once. Original processing notes: Scientists estimated how many nucleated cells there were by amplifying reference gene primers. TCRdb's copy holds only in-frame clones and misses some; the assay was immunoSEQ multiplex PCR. V and J calls and clone size are given by that table; D and trimming were obtained from the DNA. The table has approximately 140,000 clones, 70% to 90% seen once. This clonotype originated in a man in his 70s with active COVID-19. The sequenced sample was peripheral blood.

Here the CDR3 reads CASSSGQGLGYEQYF. The CDR3 DNA reads as TGTGCCAGTAGTTCGGGACAGGGTCTTGGGTACGAGCAGTACTTC. This chain connects TRBV19 to TRBJ2-7; 9 bases match TRBD1. This CDR3 has 15 amino acids. Trimming removed 5 bases from V and 4 bases from J; junction bases left unmatched: 9. Germline CDR1 LNHDA, CDR2 SQIVND (reference sequence).